This TCR beta chain was obtained from a study of blood T cell repertoires in COVID-19 (dated by TCRdb to the early 2020s). The study in broad terms: Samples covering the acute and convalescent phases of COVID-19 were provided by collaborators in the United States, Italy and Spain. The material from the prospective study consisted of cDNA or gDNA derived from T cells, B-cell-depleted T cells, or PBMCs. The dataset comprised deeply sampled blood TCRbeta repertoires from subjects exposed to, actively infected with, or recovered from COVID-19. A freely available public database, intended as a resource for researchers studying the immune response to SARS-CoV-2, is where the repertoires were released. Samples came from the ongoing ImmuneRACE study (first 160 participants) plus 1,254 subjects from 6 global collaborators. Nearly every sample came with metadata listing a de-identified subject ID, COVID-19 status, age in years and sex. Where HLA class I and class II types were available, the types were taken from metadata supplied by the sample provider, not from assay-based typing.

What the work shows at the level of the full study, not this receptor alone: The quantity of clinical and demographic metadata differed by source and by participant and was supplied without curation.

TCRbeta CDR3 regions were amplified from genomic DNA by means of the immunoSEQ Assay, a bias-controlled multiplex PCR. Concerning the study's data processing: Within the assay, amplification of reference gene primers was used to estimate how many nucleated cells each sample contained. To quantify the absolute abundance of each unique TCRbeta CDR3 rearrangement, sequence reads were collapsed and filtered. Productive Simpson clonality was computed per sample as the square root of Simpson's diversity index over productive rearrangements. TCRdb's version of the immuneACCESS table is confined to in-frame rearrangements and falls short of the full clone set. An unresolved V gene accounts for under half of the shortfall where checked; the remainder is of unknown origin. V and J calls and clone size are as listed in that table; D and trimming were resolved from the DNA. This sample lists 200,000 to 250,000 clones; around four fifths were detected once. The ten largest clones take up 4.7% of the sample.

The CDR3 numbers 17 residues from cysteine through phenylalanine. Only CDR3 DNA remains: 51 bases, in frame from the first base. From V the trimming removes 3 bases and from J it removes 1 base, while the gene matches leave 9 bases of the junction unaccounted for. As encoded in the germline V gene, CDR1 is SGHRS while CDR2 is YFSETQ. For this clone: The clone's antigen remains unknown. Within one base of it there is no much larger clone, and no base qualities were kept.

Whole blood was collected in K2EDTA tubes by collaborating institutions according to the institutions' own protocols. For TCRbeta analysis, collaborator samples were shipped as frozen whole blood, as isolated PBMCs, or as DNA extracted from either sample type. The source material was peripheral blood. This sequence was found in a woman between 65 and 79 years old with acute or convalescent COVID-19. Recombination joined TRBV5-1 with TRBJ1-2, and TRBD1 aligns with 10 junction nucleotides. CDR3 region: CASSSGRDRGYNYGYTF. The DNA reads as follows: TGCGCCAGCAGCTCGGGCCGGGACAGGGGATATAACTATGGCTACACCTTC.